The 8 T cell receptor beta chains reported below all come from one sample, sequenced in a study of T cells after posttransplantation cyclophosphamide. Method: immunoSEQ multiplex PCR; TCRdb's copy keeps in-frame clones and lacks some. Of approximately 2,200 clones in the sample, over 75% were seen once. Busulfan-fludarabine conditioning, marrow transplant, and cyclophosphamide on days +3 and +4 were administered. The specimen was CD8+ T cells sorted from blood, collected approximately 330 days after allogeneic stem cell transplant with posttransplant cyclophosphamide. The source is a male patient in his fifties or sixties who received an allogeneic stem cell transplant from a related donor and was CMV-positive. The graft donor may have contributed some T cells.

About this clone: At one end, the junction sequence differs from germline, possibly due to a read error. Other DNA sequences within the sample encode an identical CDR3. J is TRBJ2-3 and V is TRBV29-1; 10 bases are shared with TRBD2. Germline CDR1 and CDR2: SQVTM and ANQGSEA. The length of the CDR3 is 17 residues. DNA of the CDR3: TGCAGCGTTGAAGAAGGACTAGCGGAAAGGAGCACAGATACACAGTATTTT. Its translation is CSVEEGLAERSTDTQYF.

The chain combines TRBV6-5 with TRBJ2-7; weak D call: TRBD1 (7 bases). Germline V CDR1 and CDR2: MNHEY, SVGAGI. The CDR3 has 15 residues. The V gene lost 2 bases and the J gene lost 1 base, with 12 bases spanning the gap. The CDR3 loop is CASSYGQGGSYEQYF. Written as DNA, the CDR3 is TGTGCCAGCAGTTACGGGCAGGGGGGATCCTACGAGCAGTACTTC.

This CDR3 reads CASSPGSTDTQYF. CDR3 nucleotides: TGTGCCAGCAGCCCCGGGAGCACAGATACGCAGTATTTT. The V gene is TRBV16, the J gene TRBJ2-3; D unclear. V was pared by 4 bases and J by 0 bases, with 5 bases between. Germline assignment: CDR1 KGHSY and CDR2 FQNENV. The CDR3 has 13 amino acids.

This chain links TRBV5-6 with TRBJ2-5, with D possibly TRBD2 on 5 matching bases. This CDR3 spans 13 amino acids. Deletions cut 1 base from V and 5 bases from J, with 9 bases between. Germline V gene lookup returns CDR1 SGHDT and CDR2 YYEEEE. CDR3 residues: CASSLRGFETQYF. CDR3 coding DNA: TGTGCCAGCAGCTTGAGAGGGTTTGAGACCCAGTACTTC.

This CDR3 reads CASSLVLEQGVFF. The CDR3 DNA reads TGTGCCAGCAGCTTAGTTTTGGAACAGGGTGTATTCTTC. The chain combines TRBV11-2 with TRBJ2-1, with a possible D match to TRBD1 (6 bases). Germline V gene sequence: CDR1 SGHAT, CDR2 FQNNGV. This CDR3 is built from 13 residues. The germline V and J ends were trimmed by 1 base and 16 bases, with 17 bases remaining between them.

V and J are TRBV7-9 and TRBJ2-1, with TRBD2 identical over 8 bases. CDR1 SEHNR and CDR2 FQNEAQ come from the germline V gene (reference sequence). J was trimmed by 4 bases and V by 7 bases; bases with no gene match: 12. The CDR3 contains 16 residues. Written as DNA, the CDR3 is TGTGCCAGCACCCCCGAAGGGACTAGACCTTACAATGAGCAGTTCTTC. Translating it yields CASTPEGTRPYNEQFF.

The J gene is TRBJ1-2, the V gene TRBV4-3; D is undetermined. With 4 bases removed from V and 1 base from J, the gap between germline ends came to 13 bases. The germline V gene encodes CDR1 LGHNA and CDR2 YSLEER. The CDR3 totals 15 residues. The CDR3, as DNA: TGCGCCAGCAGCCCCATCCTAGACGGTAACTATGGCTACACCTTC. Residues: CASSPILDGNYGYTF.

J is TRBJ2-3 and V is TRBV28; no firm D call. V lost 3 bases to trimming and J lost 0 bases, with 7 bases between them. CDR3 length equals 14 residues. Germline CDR1 is MDHEN and CDR2 is SYDVKM. CDR3 protein: CASSFLSSTDTQYF. The CDR3 DNA reads as TGTGCCAGCAGTTTCCTATCAAGCACAGATACGCAGTATTTT.